This passage covers 29 T cell receptor beta chains from one sample sequenced in a study of vaccination and CD4 T cells after COVID-19. Antigens of these TCRs are unknown. Treatment noted: roughly 10-day PBMC culture with coronavirus spike peptide pools or control peptides (ViraFEST assay). Sequenced with the Oncomine TCR Beta short-read assay was DNA taken from cultured CD4+ T cells. TCRdb ran MiXCR on the PCR reads and lists one entry per CDR3 protein. This table has over 15,000 distinct CDR3 sequences, 53% appearing once. Sequenced material: CD4+ T cells from blood, cultured in vitro, taken before SARS-CoV-2 vaccination. Receptors originate from a human donor who had recovered from COVID-19.

The chain links TRBV20-1 to TRBJ2-3, with 8 bases identical to TRBD2. Germline-derived CDR1 and CDR2 are DFQATT and SNEGSKA (reference sequence). V lost 2 bases, J lost 2 bases, and 12 bases stayed unmatched. This CDR3 is built from 17 residues. This CDR3 is CSARRREREGVTDTQYF. In DNA, the CDR3 is TGCAGTGCTAGAAGGCGGGAACGGGAGGGTGTCACAGATACGCAGTATTTT.

CDR3 protein: CASSRGLQTGELFF. CDR3 nucleotides: TGTGCCAGCAGCCGTGGACTGCAAACCGGGGAGCTGTTTTTT. The rearrangement joins TRBV7-7 to TRBJ2-2, with D perhaps TRBD2 (5 bases). V was cut by 5 bases and J by 5 bases, with 12 bases left in between. Germline V gene lookup returns CDR1 SSHAT and CDR2 FNYEAQ (reference sequence). The CDR3 loop spans 14 amino acids.

The chain employs TRBV12-3 or TRBV12-4 and TRBJ1-5, with 8 nucleotides matching TRBD1. J lost 6 bases, V lost 4 bases, and 11 bases had no gene match. The CDR3 loop spans 16 amino acids. The CDR3 region is CASSSWADRGSQPQHF. The CDR3 DNA is TGTGCCAGCAGTTCCTGGGCCGACAGGGGAAGTCAGCCCCAGCATTTT.

The table lists this clonotype with a few counts. The rearrangement joins TRBV7-9 to TRBJ2-7; D call uncertain. The V gene lost 5 bases and the J gene lost 5 bases, with 16 bases spanning the gap. The germline V gene has CDR1 SEHNR and CDR2 FQNEAQ (reference sequence). The CDR3 sequence is 14 residues long. The CDR3 spells CASSPKGPINEQYF. The CDR3 DNA is TGTGCCAGCAGCCCAAAAGGGCCGATTAACGAGCAGTACTTC.

This clonotype occurred a few times. The rearrangement links TRBV6-2 or TRBV6-3 to TRBJ2-3; D unresolved. V lost 7 bases and J lost 6, with 8 bases in between. Germline loops: CDR1 MNHEY, CDR2 SVGEGT. The CDR3 has 11 amino acids. For the CDR3, the DNA is TGTGCCAGCACTCGGAAGGATACGCAGTATTTT. Encoded protein: CASTRKDTQYF.

CDR3 coding DNA: TGTGCCAGCAGCTTAATCCCCCAGCCCCAGCATTTT. It is translated as CASSLIPQPQHF. The genes are TRBV11-3 and TRBJ1-5; D gene ambiguous. The CDR3 contains 12 residues. Germline loops: CDR1 SGHNT, CDR2 YENEEA. V lost 2 bases and J lost 7, with 6 bases in between.

The genes are TRBV6-1 and TRBJ2-7; D may be TRBD1 (6 bases). The germline CDR1 and CDR2 sequences are MNHNS and SASEGT. This CDR3 has 15 amino acids. V lost 6 bases, J lost 3 bases, and 18 bases lay in between. In DNA, the CDR3 is TGTGCCAGCAGAACGCAGGGGATCCTCGGCTACGAGCAGTACTTC. Residues: CASRTQGILGYEQYF.

The chain uses TRBV20-1 and TRBJ2-7; D call uncertain. Germline-derived CDR1 and CDR2 are DFQATT and SNEGSKA (reference sequence). The CDR3 sequence is 14 residues long. V lost 5 bases, J lost 1 base, and 15 bases lay in between. CDR3 sequence: CSAETGSTSYEQYF. In DNA, the CDR3 is TGCAGTGCTGAGACTGGGTCAACTTCCTACGAGCAGTACTTC.

The chain employs TRBV6-2 or TRBV6-3 and TRBJ2-5; 9 bases agree with TRBD1. V trimming: 2 bases; J trimming: 6 bases; junction bases outside the gene matches: 7. Germline CDR1 and CDR2: MNHEY and SVGEGT. The CDR3 extends over 15 amino acids. DNA of the CDR3: TGTGCCAGCAGTTACATTGGACAGGGGAAGCAGACCCAGTACTTC. It yields the protein CASSYIGQGKQTQYF.

This clonotype was seen a handful of times. The chain uses TRBV6-2 or TRBV6-3 and TRBJ2-3; D is unclear. Germline V gene lookup returns CDR1 MNHEY and CDR2 SVGEGT. V shed 0 bases and J shed 6 bases, with 16 bases lying between them. This CDR3 region has 16 residues. The CDR3 spells CASSYSQAGSLDTQYF. CDR3 coding DNA: TGTGCCAGCAGTTACTCCCAGGCAGGTTCGTTGGATACGCAGTATTTT.

This clonotype was seen a handful of times. The rearrangement joins TRBV6-1 to TRBJ1-5; D is unclear. CDR3 size: 16 residues. V lost 1 base to trimming and J lost 1 base, with 11 bases between them. In germline, CDR1 is MNHNS, CDR2 SASEGT. The CDR3 nucleotides are TGTGCCAGCAGTGAAGTAGGGTTTTGGAGCAATCAGCCCCAGCATTTT. Translation gives CASSEVGFWSNQPQHF.

This clonotype was counted a few times. This sequence joins TRBV7-6 and TRBJ2-7; 9 bases are shared with TRBD1. The CDR3 has 13 amino acids. Germline CDR1 reads SGHVS; CDR2 reads FNYEAQ. V dropped 5 bases and J dropped 5; count of bases not matched to a gene: 4. CDR3 sequence (DNA): TGTGCCAGCAGCGGGACAGGGTCCCACGAGCAGTACTTC. Its protein product is CASSGTGSHEQYF.

This clonotype has more than one count but fewer than ten. V gene TRBV20-1 combines with J gene TRBJ1-3, with TRBD1 identical over 10 bases. V shed 6 bases, J shed 8 bases, and the junction held 10 bases outside the gene matches. This CDR3 comprises 14 residues. CDR1 and CDR2 (germline): DFQATT, SNEGSKA (reference sequence). The CDR3 here is CSASDRGRGDTIYF. CDR3 nucleotides: TGCAGTGCGAGCGACAGGGGGCGCGGGGACACCATATATTTT.

This clonotype was detected once. The DNA of the CDR3 is TGCGCCAGCAGTGAGGTAGCGGGAGGGCCTTATACGCAGTATTTT. Protein: CASSEVAGGPYTQYF. This rearrangement joins TRBV10-1 to TRBJ2-3, with TRBD2 matching 11 bases. This CDR3 spans 15 amino acids. With V trimmed by 2 bases and J by 7 bases, 5 bases remained unmatched. Germline V gives CDR1 WNHNN, CDR2 SYGVQD (reference sequence).

The chain uses TRBV6-4 and TRBJ1-2, with D perhaps matching TRBD1 (5 bases). Germline V lookup: CDR1 MRHNA, CDR2 SNTAGT. Trimming shortened V by 5 bases and J by 4 bases, and 20 bases separated the two germline ends. This CDR3 has 16 residues. The CDR3 nucleotides are TGTGCCAGCAGTCCAAGCGTGGGGGTAGCCCGCTATGGCTACACCTTC. Translated, it gives CASSPSVGVARYGYTF.

This chain joins TRBV7-3 and TRBJ2-2, with TRBD1 identical over 8 bases. CDR1 SGHTA and CDR2 FQGTGA come from the germline V gene. J was trimmed by 4 bases and V by 4 bases; bases with no gene match: 5. This CDR3 region has 15 residues. The CDR3 sequence is CASSSTGDGTGELFF. The CDR3 DNA is TGTGCCAGCAGCTCGACAGGGGATGGCACCGGGGAGCTGTTTTTT.

The rearrangement joins TRBV18 to TRBJ1-6; 9 positions agree with TRBD1. Germline V gene lookup returns CDR1 KGHSH and CDR2 LQKENI. J lost 5 bases, V lost 5 bases, and 7 bases had no gene match. CDR3 length equals 16 residues. This CDR3 reads CASSEANRGHNSPLHF. The CDR3, as DNA: TGTGCCAGCTCAGAGGCCAACAGGGGGCATAATTCACCCCTCCACTTT.

This clonotype occurred a few times. The chain carries TRBV28 and TRBJ2-7; TRBD1 matches at 11 bases. The germline CDR1 and CDR2 sequences are MDHEN and SYDVKM. V shed 6 bases and J 3 bases; nucleotides not matched to a gene: 7. CDR3 length: 15 amino acids. The DNA for the CDR3 is TGTGCCAGCAGCGAACCGGGACAGGGGGGCTACGAGCAGTACTTC. Translated: CASSEPGQGGYEQYF.

V and J are TRBV7-8 and TRBJ2-5; maybe TRBD1 (6 bases). The V end was cut by 6 bases, the J end by 2 bases, with 16 bases between. This CDR3 is 15 amino acids long. Germline V gene data show CDR1 as SGHVS and CDR2 as FQNEAQ. The CDR3 loop reads CASREQGRGQETQYF. CDR3 sequence (DNA): TGTGCCAGCAGGGAACAGGGTCGGGGACAAGAGACCCAGTACTTC.

This clonotype turned up a few times. The chain carries TRBV6-4 and TRBJ2-3; D perhaps matches TRBD2 (5 bases). Per germline, CDR1 MRHNA and CDR2 SNTAGT. V was shortened by 5 bases and J by 1 base, with 13 bases between the two germline ends. The CDR3 has 15 residues. CDR3 in DNA: TGTGCCAGCAGTCCTTCGGCGGGCCGCACAGATACGCAGTATTTT. Amino acids: CASSPSAGRTDTQYF.

This rearrangement joins TRBV2 to TRBJ1-5, with D hard to call. Deletions cut 4 bases from V and 2 bases from J, with 9 bases between. This CDR3 spans 14 amino acids. Germline lookup yields CDR1 SNHLY and CDR2 FYNNEI. CDR3 sequence (DNA): TGTGCCAGCAGTGGTGTAGTTGGCAATCAGCCCCAGCATTTT. It translates to CASSGVVGNQPQHF.

This clonotype was observed a single time. V gene TRBV20-1 combines with J gene TRBJ1-3; D gene uncertain. Germline CDR1 is DFQATT and CDR2 is SNEGSKA (reference sequence). Trimming removed 3 bases at V and 1 base at J, with 4 bases between. This CDR3 region has 12 residues. Here the CDR3 DNA reads TGCAGTGCTAGCTTATCTGGAAACACCATATATTTT. This codes for CSASLSGNTIYF.

V is TRBV2 and J is TRBJ2-5, with no clear D. The CDR3 extends over 11 amino acids. V shed 6 bases and J shed 2 bases, with 4 bases lying between them. Germline V lookup: CDR1 SNHLY, CDR2 FYNNEI. The CDR3 spells CASRLQETQYF. The CDR3 DNA reads as TGTGCCAGCAGACTGCAAGAGACCCAGTACTTC.

By share, this clonotype counts as medium-sized (0.01 to 0.1%). The chain links TRBV20-1 to TRBJ1-5; D is possibly TRBD1 (5 bases). V was trimmed by 1 base and J by 6 bases, leaving 13 bases between them. The CDR3 runs 14 residues. The germline CDR1 and CDR2 sequences are DFQATT and SNEGSKA (reference sequence). CDR3 in amino acids: CSARALAGGQPQHF. The CDR3 DNA follows: TGCAGTGCTAGAGCCCTAGCGGGGGGTCAGCCCCAGCATTTT.

This clonotype has just a few counts. V gene TRBV7-9 combines with J gene TRBJ2-5, with 9 bases aligning to TRBD2. J lost 5 bases, V lost 2 bases, and 3 bases had no gene match. Per germline, CDR1 SEHNR and CDR2 FQNEAQ (reference sequence). This CDR3 is 14 amino acids long. The CDR3 spells CASSLLAGEETQYF. The DNA of the CDR3 is TGTGCCAGCAGCTTATTAGCGGGAGAGGAGACCCAGTACTTC.

This chain links TRBV28 with TRBJ2-2; D is ambiguous. Trimming stripped 7 bases from V and 16 bases from J, with 22 bases between. The CDR3 contains 13 residues. Germline assignment: CDR1 MDHEN and CDR2 SYDVKM. CDR3 loop: CASMRPQIPMEFF. CDR3 nucleotide sequence: TGTGCCAGCATGCGGCCCCAAATACCAATGGAGTTTTTT.

The chain recombines TRBV29-1 with TRBJ2-7; D is unclear. CDR1 and CDR2 (germline): SQVTM, ANQGSEA. Trimming took off 6 bases at V and 0 bases at J, with 15 bases between the two ends. The CDR3 is 14 amino acids. DNA of the CDR3: TGCAGCGTAGACCCGACTGGAAGCTCCTACGAGCAGTACTTC. Translating gives CSVDPTGSSYEQYF.

CDR3 bases: TGTGCCAGCAGTGGACAGGGGGCGGGAGATACGCAGTATTTT. Its protein is CASSGQGAGDTQYF. V usage is TRBV6-4 and J usage is TRBJ2-3; 10 nucleotides align to TRBD1. The V and J ends lost 4 bases and 5 bases, in that order; junction bases with no gene match: 3. Per germline, CDR1 MRHNA and CDR2 SNTAGT. This CDR3 spans 14 amino acids.

The chain links TRBV7-9 to TRBJ2-7, with D unclear. From germline, CDR1 is SEHNR and CDR2 FQNEAQ (reference sequence). Trimming stripped 5 bases from V and 3 bases from J, with 17 bases between. The CDR3 is 15 residues long. Written as DNA, the CDR3 is TGTGCCAGCAGCCCCCGAGGCACCTTAATCTACGAGCAGTACTTC. It codes for CASSPRGTLIYEQYF.